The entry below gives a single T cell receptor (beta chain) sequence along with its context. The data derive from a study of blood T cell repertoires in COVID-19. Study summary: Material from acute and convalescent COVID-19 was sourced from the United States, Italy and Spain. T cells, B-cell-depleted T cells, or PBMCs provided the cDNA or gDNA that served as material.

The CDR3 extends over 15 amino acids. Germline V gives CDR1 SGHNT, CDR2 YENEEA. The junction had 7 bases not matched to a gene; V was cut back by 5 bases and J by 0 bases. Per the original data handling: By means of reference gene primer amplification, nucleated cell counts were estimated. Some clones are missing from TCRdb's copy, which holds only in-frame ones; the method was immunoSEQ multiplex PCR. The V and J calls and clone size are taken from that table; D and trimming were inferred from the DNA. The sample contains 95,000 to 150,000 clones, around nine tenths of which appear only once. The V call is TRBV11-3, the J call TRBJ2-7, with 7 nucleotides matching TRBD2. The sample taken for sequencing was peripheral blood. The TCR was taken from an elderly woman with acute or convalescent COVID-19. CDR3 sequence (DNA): TGTGCCAGCAGCCCAGCGGGACTTGCCTCCTACGAGCAGTACTTC. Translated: CASSPAGLASYEQYF.